The rows below give T cell receptor beta chains drawn from one sample of a study of T cell changes during pregnancy in multiple sclerosis. This table comes from immunoSEQ multiplex PCR, and its TCRdb copy is limited to in-frame clones, with some not included. The profile shows over 60,000 clones, just under 95% of them singletons. Material: peripheral blood, obtained in the first trimester of pregnancy. These receptor sequences come from a female donor with multiple sclerosis, enrolled in a pregnancy study. Each CDR3 is given with its conserved first and last residue. Each record gives: CDR3 protein, CDR3 DNA, D gene, J gene, clone size, V gene. D genes are given only for firm matches. The listing skips clone size in some rows; elsewhere it reads once, few, many or a size class.

CASSLDRGVNEKLFF TGTGCCAGCAGCTTAGACAGGGGAGTTAATGAAAAACTGTTTTTT . TRBJ1-4 . TRBV11-2
CASSFTGSGNTIYF TGTGCCAGCAGCTTCACAGGGTCTGGAAACACCATATATTTT . TRBJ1-3 . TRBV7-9
CASSYSPTGTNYGYTF TGTGCCAGCAGTTACTCACCGACAGGGACTAACTATGGCTACACCTTC TRBD1 TRBJ1-2 . TRBV6-5
CASSNERPGGEEQYF TGCGCCAGCAGCAACGAACGTCCAGGGGGTGAGGAGCAGTACTTC TRBD1 TRBJ2-7 . TRBV4-1
CASSRGSTNNEQFF TGTGCCAGCAGTCGGGGATCCACAAACAATGAGCAGTTCTTC . TRBJ2-1 . TRBV7-3
CSATGGRGSGANVLTF TGCAGCGCCACAGGGGGAAGGGGATCTGGGGCCAACGTCCTGACTTTC TRBD1 TRBJ2-6 . TRBV29-1
CASSLRGTGDTEAFF TGTGCCAGCAGCTTGAGAGGGACAGGGGACACTGAAGCTTTCTTT TRBD1 TRBJ1-1 . TRBV5-6
CASSVGTGLSYGYTF TGTGCCAGCAGCGTCGGGACAGGGTTAAGCTATGGCTACACCTTC TRBD1 TRBJ1-2 . TRBV7-8
CASSYSMGWTGNFEYF TGTGCCAGCAGTTACTCGATGGGGTGGACAGGCAATTTTGAGTACTTC TRBD1 TRBJ2-7 few TRBV6-5
CASLTGTVALVTEAFF TGTGCCAGCCTGACAGGGACAGTCGCCTTAGTCACTGAAGCTTTCTTT TRBD1 TRBJ1-1 . TRBV2
CASSYYTTQGEQTQYF TGTGCCAGCAGTTACTATACCACCCAGGGTGAACAGACCCAGTACTTC . TRBJ2-5 . TRBV6-5
CASIQGQGEYNEQFF TGTGCCAGCATTCAGGGACAGGGGGAATACAATGAGCAGTTCTTC TRBD1 TRBJ2-1 . TRBV2
CASSATGKAYYEQYF TGTGCCAGCAGTGCCACAGGGAAGGCCTATTACGAGCAGTACTTC . TRBJ2-7 . TRBV6-1
CASSLGQGNEQFF TGCGCCAGCAGCTTGGGGCAGGGCAATGAGCAGTTCTTC . TRBJ2-1 . TRBV5-1
CASSPLAGALQETQYF TGTGCCAGCTCACCACTAGCGGGAGCGTTACAAGAGACCCAGTACTTC TRBD2 TRBJ2-5 . TRBV18
CASSPGRETQYF TGTGCCAGCTCACCAGGCAGGGAGACCCAGTACTTC . TRBJ2-5 . TRBV18
CASSETGGTGDTQYF TGTGCCAGCAGTGAAACGGGGGGGACTGGAGATACGCAGTATTTT TRBD2 TRBJ2-3 . TRBV2
CASSLGTRSGPQHF TGCGCCAGCAGCTTGGGCACACGGAGTGGGCCCCAGCATTTT . TRBJ1-5 . TRBV5-1
CASSPGTATLNTEAFF TGTGCCAGCAGTCCCGGGACAGCGACTTTGAACACTGAAGCTTTCTTT TRBD1 TRBJ1-1 few TRBV27
CASFLTPGQGKIGNSPLHF TGTGCCAGTTTCTTAACTCCGGGACAGGGTAAAATCGGAAATTCACCCCTCCACTTT TRBD1 TRBJ1-6 once TRBV2
CASSIGNGQPQHF TGTGCCAGTAGTATAGGAAACGGTCAGCCCCAGCATTTT . TRBJ1-5 . TRBV19
CASSSWQATMNTEAFF TGTGCCAGCAGCTCTTGGCAGGCGACGATGAACACTGAAGCTTTCTTT . TRBJ1-1 . TRBV7-6
CASSYQQGFYEQYF TGTGCCAGCAGCTACCAGCAGGGGTTCTACGAGCAGTACTTC . TRBJ2-7 once TRBV6-1
CASSFNRGLGETQYF TGTGCCAGCAGTTTTAACAGGGGGCTCGGGGAGACCCAGTACTTC TRBD1 TRBJ2-5 once TRBV6-5
CAWNPGQGAPGQPQHF TGTGCCTGGAACCCCGGACAGGGGGCGCCTGGACAGCCCCAGCATTTT TRBD1 TRBJ1-5 . TRBV30